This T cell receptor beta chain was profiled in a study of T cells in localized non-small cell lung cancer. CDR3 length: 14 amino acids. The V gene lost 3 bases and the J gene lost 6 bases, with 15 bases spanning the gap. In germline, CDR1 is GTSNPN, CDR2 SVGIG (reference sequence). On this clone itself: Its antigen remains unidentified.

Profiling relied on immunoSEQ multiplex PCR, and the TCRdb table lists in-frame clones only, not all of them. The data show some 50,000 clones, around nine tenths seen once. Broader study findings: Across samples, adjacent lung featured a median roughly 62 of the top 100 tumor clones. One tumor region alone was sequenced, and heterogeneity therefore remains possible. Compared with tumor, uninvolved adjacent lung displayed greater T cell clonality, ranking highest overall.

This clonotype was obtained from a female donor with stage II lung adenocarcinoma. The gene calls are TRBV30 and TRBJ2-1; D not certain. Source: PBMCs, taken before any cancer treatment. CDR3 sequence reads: CAWSADPLGNEQFF. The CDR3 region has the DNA TGTGCCTGGAGCGCCGACCCGCTAGGCAATGAGCAGTTCTTC.